The entry below gives a single T cell receptor beta chain sequence along with its context. Per the original methods: For nucleated cells, counts were estimated from reference gene primer amplification. Libraries were prepared by immunoSEQ multiplex PCR; TCRdb keeps only in-frame clonotypes and omits some of them. V and J calls and clone size are as listed in that table; D and trimming were resolved from the DNA. Of fewer than 250,000 clones in the sample, about nine tenths were seen once. The sample originates from a study of blood T cell repertoires in COVID-19. Across the study: The United States, Italy and Spain were the sources of the acute and convalescent COVID-19 samples. The analysed material was cDNA or gDNA that came from T cells, B-cell-depleted T cells, or PBMCs.

The sequenced material came from peripheral blood. The source is a man aged 70 or older with acute or convalescent COVID-19.

CDR3 sequence (DNA): TGTGCCAGCAGCCTTCGGACTAGCGAGAGCACAGATACGCAGTATTTT. Translating gives CASSLRTSESTDTQYF. The V and J genes are TRBV4-2 and TRBJ2-3; TRBD2 aligns across 9 bases. Germline-derived CDR1 and CDR2 are LGHNA and YNFKEQ. CDR3 size: 16 residues. Germline trimming cut 4 bases from V and 0 bases from J; bases unmatched to any gene: 5.